Following are 25 T cell receptor beta chains from one sample sequenced in a study of shared clonotypes between healthy human individuals. Naive CD8 isolation took CD45RO-negative cells positively selected for CCR7 and excluded terminally differentiated effector memory CD45RA+ cells. The data were produced by immunoSEQ multiplex PCR, yet TCRdb's version contains in-frame clones alone and is incomplete. Among roughly 2 million clones, roughly 94% were seen once, and the ten largest hold approximately 1.2%. Material for sequencing was naive CD8+ T cells sorted from blood. The receptor source for this set is a man between 18 and 29 years old in good health.

The DNA of the CDR3 is TGTGCCAGCAGTCAGTCCTACGAGCAGTACTTC. This codes for CASSQSYEQYF. V and J are TRBV6-5 and TRBJ2-7, with no clear D. The CDR3 is 11 amino acids. Germline values: CDR1 MNHEY, CDR2 SVGAGI. With 5 bases removed from V and 1 base from J, the gap between germline ends came to 3 bases.

V is TRBV9 and J is TRBJ2-5; D is possibly TRBD1 (5 bases). V dropped 0 bases and J dropped 5 bases, with 11 bases sitting between them. The germline V gene encodes CDR1 SGDLS and CDR2 YYNGEE. This CDR3 has 14 residues. The CDR3 coding sequence is TGTGCCAGCAGCGTAGGGCAGGGCAGGGAGACCCAGTACTTC. It encodes CASSVGQGRETQYF.

This chain uses TRBV12-5 with TRBJ1-4; D is unresolved. The CDR3 consists of 15 residues. V was pared by 3 bases and J by 8 bases, with 16 bases between. Germline-derived CDR1 and CDR2 are LGHNT and FRNRAP. The CDR3 sequence is CASGLGQVGGEKLFF. CDR3 DNA: TGTGCTAGTGGTTTAGGGCAGGTTGGAGGGGAAAAACTGTTTTTT. The full variable domain, its missing parts supplied by reference TRBV12-5 and TRBJ1-4, is DARVTQTPRHKVTEMGQEVTMRCQPILGHNTVFWYRQTMMQGLELLAYFRNRAPLDDSGMPKDRFSAEMPDATLATLKIQPSEPRDSAVYFCASGLGQVGGEKLFFGSGTQLSVL.

The V and J genes are TRBV4-3 and TRBJ2-5, with D maybe TRBD2 (6 bases). The CDR3 consists of 15 residues. CDR1 LGHNA and CDR2 YSLEER come from the germline V gene. V was trimmed by 0 bases and J by 4 bases, leaving 12 bases between them. The DNA for the CDR3 is TGCGCCAGCAGCCAAGATGGCGGGGCGGGAGAGACCCAGTACTTC. It codes for CASSQDGGAGETQYF.

The CDR3 DNA sequence: TGTGCCAGCAGCAATACTAGCGGGAGAAGATACGAGCAGTACTTC. Residues: CASSNTSGRRYEQYF. V is TRBV21-1 and J is TRBJ2-7; the table's D call TRBD2 went unverified against the DNA. TRBV21-1 is recorded as a pseudogene. The CDR3 is made up of 15 amino acids.

The V and J genes are TRBV30 and TRBJ1-4, with 7 bases lining up with TRBD1. J was trimmed by 14 bases and V by 5 bases; bases with no gene match: 5. Germline CDR1 GTSNPN, CDR2 SVGIG (reference sequence). The length of the CDR3 is 10 residues. The CDR3 spells CAWEQGSLFF. The DNA of the CDR3 is TGTGCCTGGGAACAGGGGTCTCTGTTTTTT.

The V and J genes are TRBV6-1 and TRBJ2-7; the match to TRBD2 covers 7 bases. The CDR3 sequence is 17 residues long. The V segment lost 1 base and the J segment 3 bases; nucleotides outside the gene matches: 12. CDR1 MNHNS and CDR2 SASEGT come from the germline V gene. The CDR3 sequence: CASSEVGGLAVNYEQYF. The CDR3 nucleotides are TGTGCCAGCAGTGAAGTAGGAGGGCTAGCGGTAAACTACGAGCAGTACTTC.

The genes are TRBV7-8 and TRBJ2-2; 10 nucleotides line up with TRBD2. Germline CDR1 reads SGHVS; CDR2 reads FQNEAQ. Trimming at V came to 5 bases and at J to 4 bases, leaving 13 bases not matched to a gene. The CDR3 has 18 amino acids. CDR3 sequence: CASSTPPSASGSTGELFF. CDR3 nucleotide sequence: TGTGCCAGCAGCACTCCCCCGTCGGCTAGCGGGAGCACCGGGGAGCTGTTTTTT.

The rearrangement joins TRBV7-9 to TRBJ2-3; D call uncertain. The CDR3 extends over 15 amino acids. Trimming shortened V by 6 bases and J by 4 bases, and 17 bases separated the two germline ends. In germline, CDR1 is SEHNR, CDR2 FQNEAQ (reference sequence). DNA of the CDR3: TGTGCCAGCAGTCATAGTAGTGAGTGGGCAGATACGCAGTATTTT. It translates to CASSHSSEWADTQYF.

As to this clone: An end of the junction differs from the germline gene, which may be a read error. The chain combines TRBV6-6 with TRBJ1-2; no clear D. The CDR3 runs 14 residues. The germline V gene encodes CDR1 MNHNY and CDR2 SVGAGI (reference sequence). CDR3 nucleotide sequence: TGTGCCAGCTTGCCGGCGTCTCAAATCTATGGCTACGCCTTC. Amino acids: CASLPASQIYGYAF.

V and J are TRBV6-5 and TRBJ1-5, with D possibly being TRBD1 (6 bases). The length of the CDR3 is 16 residues. Trimming removed 4 bases at V and 0 bases at J, with 13 bases between. In germline, CDR1 is MNHEY, CDR2 SVGAGI. CDR3 amino acids: CASSSGHPVSNQPQHF. The CDR3 DNA is TGTGCCAGCAGTTCGGGACACCCTGTTAGCAATCAGCCCCAGCATTTT.

This clone came up once. Within the sample, other DNA sequences also encode this same CDR3. The DNA of the CDR3 is TGTGCCAGCAGTTTAGAACAGGGGTATCAGCCCCAGCATTTT. Translating it yields CASSLEQGYQPQHF. The chain joins TRBV27 to TRBJ1-5; 7 bases map to TRBD1. Trimming took 2 bases from V and 5 from J; bases not matched to a gene: 3. The CDR3 totals 14 residues. Germline-derived CDR1 and CDR2 are MNHEY and SMNVEV (reference sequence).

V usage is TRBV7-2 and J usage is TRBJ2-7, with D possibly TRBD2 on 6 matching bases. There are 15 residues in the CDR3. The V end lost 2 bases, the J end lost 0 bases, and 11 bases lay between the germline ends. Germline lookup yields CDR1 SGHTA and CDR2 FQGNSA. The CDR3 coding sequence is TGTGCCAGCAGCTTATGGGGGGTGAGCTCCTACGAGCAGTACTTC. It is translated as CASSLWGVSSYEQYF.

The V gene is TRBV7-9, the J gene TRBJ2-5, with a possible D match to TRBD1 (6 bases). The CDR3 has 14 amino acids. V lost 5 bases, J lost 4 bases, and 14 bases lay in between. Germline loops: CDR1 SEHNR, CDR2 FQNEAQ (reference sequence). CDR3 sequence: CASSGPPRGETQYF. The CDR3 coding sequence is TGTGCCAGCAGCGGCCCCCCCAGGGGAGAGACCCAGTACTTC. Looking up the rest from reference TRBV7-9 and TRBJ2-5 gives the full variable domain: DTGVSQNPRHKITKRGQNVTFRCDPISEHNRLYWYRQTLGQGPEFLTYFQNEAQLEKSRLLSDRFSAERPKGSFSTLEIQRTEQGDSAMYLCASSGPPRGETQYFGPGTRLLVL.

This clone was seen just once. The rearrangement joins TRBV7-6 to TRBJ1-1, with D perhaps matching TRBD1 (6 bases). With 5 bases removed from V and 1 base from J, the gap between germline ends came to 11 bases. Per the germline V gene, CDR1 is SGHVS and CDR2 is FNYEAQ. CDR3 length: 14 amino acids. CDR3 sequence (DNA): TGTGCCAGCAGCCTGACAGGACCGAACACTGAAGCTTTCTTT. This sequence encodes CASSLTGPNTEAFF. The entire variable domain, with the rest obtained from reference TRBV7-6 and TRBJ1-1, is as follows: GAGVSQSPRYKVTKRGQDVALRCDPISGHVSLYWYRQALGQGPEFLTYFNYEAQQDKSGLPNDRFSAERPEGSISTLTIQRTEQRDSAMYRCASSLTGPNTEAFFGQGTRLTVV.

The gene calls are TRBV4-2 and TRBJ2-2; D is undetermined. The CDR3 has 15 amino acids. Trimming took 0 bases from V and 3 from J, leaving 8 bases between them. CDR1 LGHNA and CDR2 YNFKEQ come from the germline V gene. The CDR3 coding sequence is TGTGCCAGCAGCCAAGACTTGAGCGACACCGGGGAGCTGTTTTTT. It specifies CASSQDLSDTGELFF.

A note on this clone: At the DNA level, this CDR3 is encoded by other sequences in the same sample as well. The chain links TRBV7-9 to TRBJ2-7, with D perhaps matching TRBD1 (7 bases). V was clipped by 2 bases and J by 3 bases, with 11 bases between them. CDR1 SEHNR and CDR2 FQNEAQ come from the germline V gene (reference sequence). CDR3 length: 14 amino acids. The DNA of the CDR3 is TGTGCCAGCAGCTTATCGCAGGGGGGCTACGAGCAGTACTTC. Amino acids: CASSLSQGGYEQYF.

The J gene is TRBJ1-5, the V gene TRBV5-1; the D is unclear. CDR1 is SGHRS, CDR2 YFSETQ, per germline. The CDR3 loop spans 12 amino acids. Trimming stripped 6 bases from V and 0 bases from J, with 4 bases between. CDR3 residues: CASMPSNQPQHF. The CDR3 DNA is TGCGCCAGCATGCCTAGCAATCAGCCCCAGCATTTT.

The chain employs TRBV7-8 and TRBJ2-7; 8 nucleotides line up with TRBD2. Germline V lookup: CDR1 SGHVS, CDR2 FQNEAQ. V shed 8 bases, J shed 5 bases, and the junction held 5 bases outside the gene matches. The CDR3 sequence is 12 residues long. The CDR3 nucleotides read TGTGCCAGCCGACTAGCGTTCGACGAGCAGTACTTC. It specifies CASRLAFDEQYF.

The J gene is TRBJ2-7, the V gene TRBV5-1; no reliable D call. Trimming removed 0 bases from V and 6 bases from J, with 13 bases in between. Germline CDR1 is SGHRS and CDR2 is YFSETQ. The CDR3 has 14 residues. In DNA form, the CDR3 reads TGCGCCAGCAGCTTGGTACCCGAGCCCCTCGAGCAGTACTTC. Translated, it gives CASSLVPEPLEQYF.

The chain has TRBV10-3 and TRBJ1-1; unclear D gene. Germline V gives CDR1 ENHRY, CDR2 SYGVKD. The CDR3 is 12 amino acids. V was clipped by 6 bases and J by 1 base, with 6 bases between them. The CDR3 nucleotides read TGTGCCATCAGGTCCACGAACACTGAAGCTTTCTTT. Translated, it gives CAIRSTNTEAFF.

This chain joins TRBV2 and TRBJ2-7; 8 nucleotides agree with TRBD1. The CDR3 covers 17 residues. Germline CDR1 and CDR2: SNHLY and FYNNEI. V shed 1 base and J 0 bases; nucleotides not matched to a gene: 8. Here the CDR3 reads CASSEVQGAHLSYEQYF. The DNA for the CDR3 is TGTGCCAGCAGTGAAGTTCAGGGGGCGCACCTCTCCTACGAGCAGTACTTC.

The V gene is TRBV27, the J gene TRBJ2-3; 7 positions agree with TRBD2. V shed 5 bases and J 6 bases; nucleotides not matched to a gene: 14. This CDR3 comprises 16 residues. Germline V lookup: CDR1 MNHEY, CDR2 SMNVEV (reference sequence). The CDR3 here is CASSPSPQTSVDTQYF. The DNA for the CDR3 is TGTGCCAGCAGTCCCAGTCCCCAAACTAGCGTCGATACGCAGTATTTT.

The V gene is TRBV7-9, the J gene TRBJ2-7; possibly TRBD2 for D (7 bases). Germline loops: CDR1 SEHNR, CDR2 FQNEAQ (reference sequence). V gave up 0 bases and J gave up 4 bases, with 16 bases separating them. This CDR3 region has 16 residues. Written as DNA, the CDR3 is TGTGCCAGCAGCTTAGCTGGGGGCGGGAGCGATTACGAGCAGTACTTC. It is translated as CASSLAGGGSDYEQYF.

This chain uses TRBV6-5 with TRBJ1-1; tentative D call: TRBD1 (6 bases). Germline V lookup: CDR1 MNHEY, CDR2 SVGAGI. This CDR3 is 16 amino acids long. The V end was cut by 0 bases, the J end by 1 base, with 12 bases between. As DNA, the CDR3 is TGTGCCAGCAGTTACTCGGTGCGGACAGCGAACACTGAAGCTTTCTTT. Protein: CASSYSVRTANTEAFF.